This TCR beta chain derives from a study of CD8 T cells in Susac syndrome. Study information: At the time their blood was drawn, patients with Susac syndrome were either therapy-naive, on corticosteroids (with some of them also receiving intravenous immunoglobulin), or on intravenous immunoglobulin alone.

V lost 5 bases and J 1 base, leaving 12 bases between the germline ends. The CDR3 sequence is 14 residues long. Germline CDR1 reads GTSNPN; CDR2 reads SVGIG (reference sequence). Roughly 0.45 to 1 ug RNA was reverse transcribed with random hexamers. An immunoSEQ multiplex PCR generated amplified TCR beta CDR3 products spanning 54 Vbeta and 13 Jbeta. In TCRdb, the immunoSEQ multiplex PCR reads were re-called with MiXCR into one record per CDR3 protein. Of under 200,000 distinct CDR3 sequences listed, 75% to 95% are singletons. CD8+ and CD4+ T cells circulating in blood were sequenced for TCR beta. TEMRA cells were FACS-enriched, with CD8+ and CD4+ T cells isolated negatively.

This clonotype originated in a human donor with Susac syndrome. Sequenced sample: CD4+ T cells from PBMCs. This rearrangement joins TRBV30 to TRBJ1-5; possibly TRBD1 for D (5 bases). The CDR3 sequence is CAWSRGGSNQPQHF. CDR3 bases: TGTGCCTGGTCCCGGGGGGGAAGCAATCAGCCCCAGCATTTT. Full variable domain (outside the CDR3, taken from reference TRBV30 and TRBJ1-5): SQTIHQWPATLVQPVGSPLSLECTVEGTSNPNLYWYRQAAGRGLQLLFYSVGIGQISSEVPQNLSASRPQDRQFILSSKKLLLSDSGFYLCAWSRGGSNQPQHFGDGTRLSIL.